This entry lists 18 T cell receptor beta chains sequenced from one sample in a study of somatic mutations in cytotoxic T cells in rheumatoid arthritis. Libraries were prepared by immunoSEQ multiplex PCR; TCRdb keeps only in-frame clonotypes and omits some of them. The table lists thousands of clones, 74% of them singletons. Sequenced input: CD8+ T cells sorted from blood. The receptors shown here come from an adult with rheumatoid arthritis.

The rearrangement links TRBV4-1 to TRBJ1-1; D may be TRBD1 (5 bases). The V end was cut by 0 bases, the J end by 2 bases, with 7 bases between. There are 14 residues in the CDR3. Germline V gives CDR1 MGHRA, CDR2 YSYEKL. The CDR3 loop is CASSQDGGNTEAFF. The CDR3 nucleotides are TGCGCCAGCAGCCAAGATGGGGGTAACACTGAAGCTTTCTTT.

The count of this clone is one. This chain links TRBV4-3 with TRBJ1-4, with 8 bases that match TRBD1. V dropped 0 bases and J dropped 7; count of bases not matched to a gene: 7. From germline, CDR1 is LGHNA and CDR2 YSLEER. The CDR3 totals 16 residues. In nucleotides, the CDR3 is TGCGCCAGCAGCCAAGACTCGTCAGGGGGCGTTGAAAAACTGTTTTTT. It codes for CASSQDSSGGVEKLFF.

The chain joins TRBV29-1 to TRBJ2-5; a weak D match, TRBD2 (5 bases). Germline loops: CDR1 SQVTM, CDR2 ANQGSEA. CDR3 length: 11 residues. The CDR3 DNA reads as TGCAGAGGACTGTTCGGAGAGACCCAGTACTTC. This sequence encodes CRGLFGETQYF.

The chain links TRBV30 to TRBJ1-4; no clear D. The CDR3 runs to 13 residues. The germline V gene encodes CDR1 GTSNPN and CDR2 SVGIG (reference sequence). The V and J ends lost 0 bases and 5 bases respectively, with 7 bases between them. The CDR3 sequence: CAWSVSVNEKLFF. CDR3 nucleotide sequence: TGTGCCTGGAGTGTTAGTGTGAATGAAAAACTGTTTTTT. The full variable domain, rest sourced from reference TRBV30 and TRBJ1-4, is SQTIHQWPATLVQPVGSPLSLECTVEGTSNPNLYWYRQAAGRGLQLLFYSVGIGQISSEVPQNLSASRPQDRQFILSSKKLLLSDSGFYLCAWSVSVNEKLFFGSGTQLSVL.

The chain carries TRBV5-4 and TRBJ2-1, with D tentatively TRBD1 (6 bases). CDR3 length: 14 amino acids. Germline lookup yields CDR1 SGHNT and CDR2 YYREEE (reference sequence). Deletions cut 4 bases from V and 0 bases from J, with 8 bases between. The CDR3 bases are TGTGCCAGCAGCCCCAGGGGCTCCTACAATGAGCAGTTCTTC. Its protein is CASSPRGSYNEQFF.

The chain couples TRBV6-5 to TRBJ2-3; 7 bases align to TRBD1. Germline V gene data show CDR1 as MNHEY and CDR2 as SVGAGI. Germline trimming cut 2 bases from V and 10 bases from J; bases unmatched to any gene: 6. The CDR3 sequence is 13 residues long. This CDR3 is CASSYGRGRPQYF. As DNA, the CDR3 is TGTGCCAGCAGTTACGGTAGGGGGCGGCCGCAGTATTTT.

This sequence joins TRBV10-2 and TRBJ2-3; weak D call: TRBD2 (5 bases). Germline V CDR1 and CDR2: WSHSY, SAAADI. CDR3 length: 14 amino acids. Deletions cut 7 bases from V and 3 bases from J, with 14 bases between. The CDR3 is CASIGGPVTDTQYF. In nucleotides, the CDR3 is TGCGCCAGCATCGGAGGTCCGGTGACAGATACGCAGTATTTT.

This chain joins TRBV4-3 and TRBJ1-5; D call uncertain. Germline CDR1 and CDR2: LGHNA and YSLEER. The V gene lost 1 base and the J gene lost 3 bases, with 10 bases spanning the gap. The CDR3 has 15 amino acids. CDR3 sequence reads: CASSQGREFNQPQHF. The CDR3, as DNA: TGCGCCAGCAGCCAAGGTCGGGAGTTCAATCAGCCCCAGCATTTT.

This rearrangement joins TRBV7-3 to TRBJ1-3; D is uncertain. This CDR3 contains 15 residues. Germline CDR1 reads SGHTA; CDR2 reads FQGTGA. V lost 5 bases to trimming and J lost 2 bases, with 13 bases between them. The CDR3, as DNA: TGTGCCAGCAGCGTGGACGGCGGGGCTGGAAACACCATATATTTT. The encoded protein is CASSVDGGAGNTIYF.

The V gene is TRBV19, the J gene TRBJ2-1; D possibly corresponds to TRBD2 (6 bases). The germline V gene has CDR1 LNHDA and CDR2 SQIVND (reference sequence). This CDR3 has 17 amino acids. Deletions cut 1 base from V and 4 bases from J, with 17 bases between. The CDR3 reads CASSIAAGSFRYNEQFF. As DNA, the CDR3 is TGTGCCAGTAGTATAGCGGCGGGATCGTTCAGATACAATGAGCAGTTCTTC.

The CDR3: CASSQRGGAGNEQFF. Written as DNA, the CDR3 is TGTGCCAGCAGCCAAAGGGGTGGGGCGGGGAATGAGCAGTTCTTC. The V call is TRBV2, the J call TRBJ2-1; TRBD2 is a possible D gene (6 bases). CDR3 length: 15 amino acids. Germline V gene lookup returns CDR1 SNHLY and CDR2 FYNNEI. Deletions cut 6 bases from V and 7 bases from J, with 19 bases between.

The V and J genes are TRBV6-5 and TRBJ1-1; D call uncertain. The germline V and J ends were trimmed by 7 bases and 5 bases, with 8 bases remaining between them. Germline loops: CDR1 MNHEY, CDR2 SVGAGI. The CDR3 runs 11 residues. This chain's CDR3 is CASNEGTEAFF. CDR3 coding DNA: TGTGCCAGCAACGAAGGGACTGAAGCTTTCTTT.

The rearrangement uses TRBV7-2 and TRBJ2-2; 9 bases align to TRBD2. Germline CDR1 is SGHTA and CDR2 is FQGNSA. V lost 4 bases and J lost 4; bases outside the gene matches: 4. The CDR3 consists of 15 residues. The CDR3 coding sequence is TGTGCCAGCAGCTATCTAGCGGGGACCACCGGGGAGCTGTTTTTT. Its translation: CASSYLAGTTGELFF.

This clone was detected only a few times. V usage is TRBV5-4 and J usage is TRBJ1-1, with D tentatively TRBD1 (5 bases). V was pared by 1 base and J by 11 bases, with 15 bases between. CDR1 SGHNT and CDR2 YYREEE come from the germline V gene (reference sequence). The CDR3 contains 13 residues. The CDR3, as DNA: TGTGCCAGCAGCTTGACGGACGGGGGGAACGCTTTCTTT. Translation gives CASSLTDGGNAFF.

This chain links TRBV6-5 with TRBJ1-5, with 10 bases matching TRBD1. Germline trimming cut 5 bases from V and 3 bases from J; bases unmatched to any gene: 4. Per germline, CDR1 MNHEY and CDR2 SVGAGI. The CDR3 has 15 amino acids. CDR3 loop: CASSTGTGVNQPQHF. CDR3 DNA: TGTGCCAGCAGTACCGGGACAGGGGTCAATCAGCCCCAGCATTTT.

The chain carries TRBV4-1 and TRBJ2-3, with D perhaps given as TRBD1 or TRBD2 (5 bases each). CDR1 is MGHRA and CDR2 is YSYEKL in the germline V gene. Trimming took off 4 bases at V and 6 bases at J, with 20 bases between the two ends. The CDR3 is 16 amino acids. CDR3 region: CASSPHGAGPVDTQYF. In DNA form, the CDR3 reads TGCGCCAGCAGCCCCCACGGGGCAGGGCCGGTGGATACGCAGTATTTT.

This CDR3 reads CAWGTSGIYEQYF. The CDR3 region has the DNA TGTGCCTGGGGGACTAGCGGGATCTACGAGCAGTACTTC. This chain joins TRBV30 and TRBJ2-7; 13 nucleotides match TRBD2. From germline, CDR1 is GTSNPN and CDR2 SVGIG (reference sequence). The CDR3 has 13 residues. The V segment lost 5 bases and the J segment 3 bases; nucleotides outside the gene matches: 1.

This clone has just one count. The chain carries TRBV13 and TRBJ1-1, with a weak D call TRBD1 (5 bases). This CDR3 contains 14 residues. V was cut by 5 bases and J by 7 bases, with 17 bases left in between. Germline V gene sequence: CDR1 PRHDT, CDR2 FYEKMQ (reference sequence). CDR3 in DNA: TGTGCCAGCAGCCCGGGGCGCAACCTCTTTGAAGCTTTCTTT. This encodes CASSPGRNLFEAFF.